This record concerns one T cell receptor (beta chain) sequence. Its matching antigen is unknown. This entry is derived from a study of siplizumab effects on memory and regulatory T cells. Study results and limitations: Greater diversity than memory cells seemed evident in naive T cells, which also appeared to be major alloresponse contributors.

Profiled with immunoSEQ multiplex PCR; TCRdb holds only in-frame clones, not every one. The table has about 100,000 clones, 91% seen once. V was cut by 2 bases and J by 2 bases, with 10 bases left in between. From germline, CDR1 is LNHDA and CDR2 SQIVND (reference sequence). The CDR3 is made up of 15 amino acids. Sequencing input: CD4+ T cells sorted from blood. J is TRBJ1-5 and V is TRBV19; D remains unclear. The source of this sequence is a human donor in good health. Some clones in this sample may be carry-over from other donors' samples. The CDR3, as DNA: TGTGCCAGTAGTATAAAGGATGGGGGCAATCAGCCCCAGCATTTT. This codes for CASSIKDGGNQPQHF. The complete variable domain, with remaining parts taken from reference TRBV19 and TRBJ1-5, reads DGGITQSPKYLFRKEGQNVTLSCEQNLNHDAMYWYRQDPGQGLRLIYYSQIVNDFQKGDIAEGYSVSREKKESFPLTVTSAQKNPTAFYLCASSIKDGGNQPQHFGDGTRLSIL.